This T cell receptor (beta chain) was found in a study of blood T cell repertoires in COVID-19. Background on the study: Samples of COVID-19 (acute and convalescent) were obtained from the United States, Italy and Spain.

Authors' processing steps: Reference gene primer amplification gave estimated nucleated cell counts. Profiled with immunoSEQ multiplex PCR; TCRdb holds only in-frame clones, not every one. V, J and clone size are taken as reported in that table, and D and trimming were inferred from the DNA itself. The sample includes 250,000 to 300,000 clones, 70% to 90% of them seen just once. This CDR3 region has 15 residues. V was shortened by 4 bases and J by 2 bases, with 12 bases between the two germline ends. Germline V gene sequence: CDR1 SGHTA, CDR2 FQGNSA. This chain joins TRBV7-2 and TRBJ1-3; maybe TRBD1 (6 bases). Sequenced material: peripheral blood. The receptor was isolated from a woman aged 55-69 years with COVID-19, enrolled during active disease. CDR3 nucleotides: TGTGCCAGCAGCTCCACAGGGCCTCCTGGAAACACCATATATTTT. Translated, it gives CASSSTGPPGNTIYF.